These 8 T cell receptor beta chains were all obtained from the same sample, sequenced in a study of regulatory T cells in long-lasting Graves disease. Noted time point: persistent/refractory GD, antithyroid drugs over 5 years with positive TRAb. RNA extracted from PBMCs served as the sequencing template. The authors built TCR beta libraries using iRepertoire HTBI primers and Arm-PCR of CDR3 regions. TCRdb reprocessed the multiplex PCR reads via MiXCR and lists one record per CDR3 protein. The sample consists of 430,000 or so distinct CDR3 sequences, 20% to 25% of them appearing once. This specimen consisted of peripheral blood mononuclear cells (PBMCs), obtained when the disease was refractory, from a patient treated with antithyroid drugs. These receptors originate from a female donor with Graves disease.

CDR3 amino acids: CASSLDRAGANVLTF. The DNA of the CDR3 is TGTGCCAGCAGCTTGGACAGGGCTGGGGCCAACGTCCTGACTTTC. The chain links TRBV7-3 to TRBJ2-6; TRBD1 aligns across 8 bases. After removal of 3 bases from V and 2 bases from J, the junction contained 0 bases not matched to a gene. Germline CDR1 SGHTA, CDR2 FQGTGA. CDR3 size: 15 residues.

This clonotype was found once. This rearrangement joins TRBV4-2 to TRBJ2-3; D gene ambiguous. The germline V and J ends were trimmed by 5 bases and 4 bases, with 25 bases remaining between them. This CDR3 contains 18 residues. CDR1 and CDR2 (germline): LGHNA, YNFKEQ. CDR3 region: CASSEAPYYVGLADTQYF. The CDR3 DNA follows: TGTGCCAGCAGCGAAGCACCTTATTATGTAGGGCTCGCAGATACGCAGTATTTT.

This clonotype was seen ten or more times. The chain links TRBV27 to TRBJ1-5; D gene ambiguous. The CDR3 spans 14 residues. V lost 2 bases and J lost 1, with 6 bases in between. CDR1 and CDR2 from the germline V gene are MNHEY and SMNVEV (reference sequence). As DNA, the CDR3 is TGTGCCAGCAGTTTAACAGTAAGCAATCAGCCCCAGCATTTT. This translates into CASSLTVSNQPQHF.

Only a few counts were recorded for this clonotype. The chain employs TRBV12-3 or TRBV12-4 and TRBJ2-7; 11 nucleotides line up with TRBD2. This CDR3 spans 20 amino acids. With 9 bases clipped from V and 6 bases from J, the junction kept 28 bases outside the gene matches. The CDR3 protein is CASWDLDLRLAGTRQFEQYF. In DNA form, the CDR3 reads TGTGCCAGTTGGGACCTCGATCTGCGACTAGCGGGGACCCGGCAGTTCGAGCAGTACTTC.

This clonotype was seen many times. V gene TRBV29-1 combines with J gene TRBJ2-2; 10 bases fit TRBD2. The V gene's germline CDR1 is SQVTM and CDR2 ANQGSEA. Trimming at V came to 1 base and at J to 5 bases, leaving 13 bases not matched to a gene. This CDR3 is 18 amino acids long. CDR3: CSVEGGLAGAVWTGELFF. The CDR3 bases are TGCAGCGTTGAAGGGGGGCTAGCGGGAGCGGTTTGGACCGGGGAGCTGTTTTTT.

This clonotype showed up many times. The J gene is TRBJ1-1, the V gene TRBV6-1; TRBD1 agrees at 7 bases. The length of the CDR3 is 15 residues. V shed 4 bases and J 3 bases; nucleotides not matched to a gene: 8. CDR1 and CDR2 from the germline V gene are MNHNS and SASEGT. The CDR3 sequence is CASSAKDRTHTEAFF. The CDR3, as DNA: TGTGCCAGCAGTGCCAAGGACAGGACTCACACTGAAGCTTTCTTT.

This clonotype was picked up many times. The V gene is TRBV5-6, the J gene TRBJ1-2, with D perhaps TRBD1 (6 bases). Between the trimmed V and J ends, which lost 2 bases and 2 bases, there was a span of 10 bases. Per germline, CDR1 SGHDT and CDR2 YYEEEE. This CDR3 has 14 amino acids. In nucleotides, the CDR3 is TGTGCCAGCAGCTTCTGGACAGTCAACTATGGCTACACCTTC. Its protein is CASSFWTVNYGYTF. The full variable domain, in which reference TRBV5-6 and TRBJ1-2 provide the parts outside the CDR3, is DAGVTQSPTHLIKTRGQQVTLRCSPKSGHDTVSWYQQALGQGPQFIFQYYEEEERQRGNFPDRFSGHQFPNYSSELNVNALLLGDSALYLCASSFWTVNYGYTFGSGTRLTVV.

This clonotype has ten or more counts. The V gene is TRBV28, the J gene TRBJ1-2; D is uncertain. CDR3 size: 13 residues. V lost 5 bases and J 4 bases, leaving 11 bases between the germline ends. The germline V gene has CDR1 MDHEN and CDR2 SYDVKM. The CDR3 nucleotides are TGTGCCAGCAGTCCTCGAGGGCTCTATGGCTACACCTTC. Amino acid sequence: CASSPRGLYGYTF.